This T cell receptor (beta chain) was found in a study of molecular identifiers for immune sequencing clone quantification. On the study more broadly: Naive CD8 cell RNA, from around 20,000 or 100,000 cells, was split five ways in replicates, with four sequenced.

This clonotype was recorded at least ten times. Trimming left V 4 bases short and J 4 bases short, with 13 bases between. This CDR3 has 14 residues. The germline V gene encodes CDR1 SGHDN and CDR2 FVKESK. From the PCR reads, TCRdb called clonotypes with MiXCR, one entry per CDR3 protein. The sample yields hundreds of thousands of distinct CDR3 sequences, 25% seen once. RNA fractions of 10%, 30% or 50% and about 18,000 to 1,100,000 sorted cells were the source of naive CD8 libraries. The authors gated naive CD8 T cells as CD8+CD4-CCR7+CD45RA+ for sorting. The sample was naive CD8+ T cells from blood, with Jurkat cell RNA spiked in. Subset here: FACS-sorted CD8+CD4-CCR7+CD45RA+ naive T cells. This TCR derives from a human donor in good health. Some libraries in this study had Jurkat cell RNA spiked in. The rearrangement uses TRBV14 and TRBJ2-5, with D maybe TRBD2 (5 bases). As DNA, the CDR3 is TGTGCCAGCAGCCTCTCCCGGGGAAGAGAGACCCAGTACTTC. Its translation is CASSLSRGRETQYF.